These T cell receptor beta chains were read from a single sample in a study of cytomegalovirus exposure and HLA in healthy donors. Data came from immunoSEQ multiplex PCR; TCRdb stores just in-frame clones and leaves some out. The sample gives 220,000 or so clones, more than 75% of which show up once; about 2% is in the top ten. The source material was PBMCs. Every receptor here comes from a woman aged 18-29 years in good health and CMV-seropositive. The CDR3 runs from the conserved cysteine through the conserved F or W. A D gene is named only where the DNA matches it firmly. Expanded clones get a size class; other rows say once, few or many, or leave the size out.

CDR3 protein: CASRQSGARTDTQYF; CDR3 DNA: TGTGCCAGCAGACAAAGCGGGGCGCGCACAGATACGCAGTATTTT; clone size: .; D gene: TRBD2; V gene: TRBV27; J gene: TRBJ2-3
CDR3 protein: CASSGLRGIHGYTF; CDR3 DNA: TGTGCCAGCAGTGGGCTCAGGGGGATTCATGGCTACACCTTC; clone size: .; D gene: TRBD1; V gene: TRBV6-5; J gene: TRBJ1-2
CDR3 protein: CASSTSGAYNEQFF; CDR3 DNA: TGTGCCAGTTCAACTAGCGGCGCCTACAATGAGCAGTTCTTC; clone size: few; D gene: TRBD2; V gene: TRBV18; J gene: TRBJ2-1
CDR3 protein: CASSFSGTAYEQYF; CDR3 DNA: TGCGCCAGCAGCTTCTCAGGGACAGCCTACGAGCAGTACTTC; clone size: .; D gene: TRBD1; V gene: TRBV5-1; J gene: TRBJ2-7
CDR3 protein: CASSVEGAFSSEQFF; CDR3 DNA: TGTGCCAGCAGCGTGGAGGGGGCTTTCAGTAGTGAGCAGTTCTTC; clone size: once; D gene: .; V gene: TRBV9; J gene: TRBJ2-1
CDR3 protein: CASSLEFSSYEQYF; CDR3 DNA: TGTGCCAGCAGCTTAGAATTTAGCTCCTACGAGCAGTACTTC; clone size: once; D gene: .; V gene: TRBV7-2; J gene: TRBJ2-7
CDR3 protein: CATSSDRVHEQYF; CDR3 DNA: TGTGCCACCAGCAGCGACAGGGTCCACGAGCAGTACTTC; clone size: .; D gene: TRBD1; V gene: TRBV15; J gene: TRBJ2-7
CDR3 protein: CASSRGQAYEQYF; CDR3 DNA: TGTGCCAGCAGTCGCGGACAGGCTTACGAGCAGTACTTC; clone size: .; D gene: TRBD1; V gene: TRBV6-5; J gene: TRBJ2-7
CDR3 protein: CAWSGEQFF; CDR3 DNA: TGTGCCTGGAGCGGGGAGCAGTTCTTC; clone size: .; D gene: .; V gene: TRBV30; J gene: TRBJ2-1
CDR3 protein: CASSNRDRNTEAFF; CDR3 DNA: TGTGCCAGCAGCAACCGGGACAGGAACACTGAAGCTTTCTTT; clone size: .; D gene: TRBD1; V gene: TRBV6-5; J gene: TRBJ1-1
CDR3 protein: CASSFTFTLGRTSGVSYNEQFF; CDR3 DNA: TGTGCCAGCAGTTTCACGTTTACATTAGGTCGGACTAGCGGGGTCTCCTACAATGAGCAGTTCTTC; clone size: once; D gene: TRBD2; V gene: TRBV28; J gene: TRBJ2-1
CDR3 protein: CASRSLNEQYF; CDR3 DNA: TGTGCCAGTAGATCACTCAACGAGCAGTACTTC; clone size: .; D gene: .; V gene: TRBV19; J gene: TRBJ2-7
CDR3 protein: CASSLPTGEDTQYF; CDR3 DNA: TGCGCCAGCAGCTTGCCAACAGGAGAAGATACGCAGTATTTT; clone size: .; D gene: .; V gene: TRBV5-1; J gene: TRBJ2-3
CDR3 protein: CASSVPLGQGVYEQYF; CDR3 DNA: TGTGCCAGCAGTGTCCCCCTAGGACAGGGGGTCTACGAGCAGTACTTC; clone size: once; D gene: TRBD1; V gene: TRBV28; J gene: TRBJ2-7
CDR3 protein: CASSGTGGTDTQYF; CDR3 DNA: TGTGCCAGCAGTGGGACAGGGGGCACAGATACGCAGTATTTT; clone size: .; D gene: TRBD1; V gene: TRBV6-4; J gene: TRBJ2-3
CDR3 protein: CASSLVAAGYNTDTQYF; CDR3 DNA: TGTGCCAGCAGCTTAGTGGCAGCGGGGTATAACACAGATACGCAGTATTTT; clone size: .; D gene: TRBD2; V gene: TRBV7-6; J gene: TRBJ2-3
CDR3 protein: CASSLLGGPTEAFF; CDR3 DNA: TGTGCCAGCAGTCTATTAGGGGGCCCCACTGAAGCTTTCTTT; clone size: .; D gene: TRBD1; V gene: TRBV27; J gene: TRBJ1-1
CDR3 protein: CASSIPRVAGNTGELFF; CDR3 DNA: TGTGCCAGTAGTATACCCCGGGTAGCTGGGAACACCGGGGAGCTGTTTTTT; clone size: once; D gene: .; V gene: TRBV19; J gene: TRBJ2-2
CDR3 protein: CASSQGGYQETQYF; CDR3 DNA: TGCGCCAGCAGCCAGGGGGGTTACCAAGAGACCCAGTACTTC; clone size: .; D gene: .; V gene: TRBV4-1; J gene: TRBJ2-5
CDR3 protein: CASSLAGQGYEQYF; CDR3 DNA: TGTGCCAGCAGCTTAGCCGGACAGGGTTACGAGCAGTACTTC; clone size: .; D gene: TRBD1; V gene: TRBV7-9; J gene: TRBJ2-7
CDR3 protein: CASSIPGSGTGELFF; CDR3 DNA: TGTGCCAGTAGTATCCCCGGGAGTGGCACCGGGGAGCTGTTTTTT; clone size: few; D gene: .; V gene: TRBV19; J gene: TRBJ2-2
CDR3 protein: CASSAPGTSGSYEQYF; CDR3 DNA: TGTGCCAGCAGCGCCCCCGGGACTAGCGGGAGCTACGAGCAGTACTTC; clone size: .; D gene: TRBD2; V gene: TRBV7-2; J gene: TRBJ2-7
CDR3 protein: CASSLESFRPGELNEKLFF; CDR3 DNA: TGCGCCAGCAGCTTGGAAAGCTTTAGACCGGGAGAATTAAATGAAAAACTGTTTTTT; clone size: .; D gene: .; V gene: TRBV5-1; J gene: TRBJ1-4
CDR3 protein: CASRTGGVANTGELFF; CDR3 DNA: TGTGCCAGCAGGACCGGGGGTGTCGCGAACACCGGGGAGCTGTTTTTT; clone size: .; D gene: .; V gene: TRBV28; J gene: TRBJ2-2
CDR3 protein: CASRKTSGAGSSYEQYF; CDR3 DNA: TGTGCCAGCAGGAAGACGTCTGGGGCAGGAAGCTCCTACGAGCAGTACTTC; clone size: .; D gene: .; V gene: TRBV27; J gene: TRBJ2-7
CDR3 protein: CASSYSGTENTEAFF; CDR3 DNA: TGTGCCAGCAGTTACTCCGGGACAGAAAACACTGAAGCTTTCTTT; clone size: .; D gene: TRBD1; V gene: TRBV6-6; J gene: TRBJ1-1
CDR3 protein: CASRGQINSYEQYF; CDR3 DNA: TGTGCCAGCAGGGGACAAATAAACTCCTACGAGCAGTACTTC; clone size: .; D gene: .; V gene: TRBV2; J gene: TRBJ2-7
CDR3 protein: CASSLVTGYGNEQFF; CDR3 DNA: TGTGCCAGCAGCTTAGTTACCGGGTACGGGAATGAGCAGTTCTTC; clone size: .; D gene: .; V gene: TRBV7-8; J gene: TRBJ2-1
CDR3 protein: CASSPTPGKTGELFF; CDR3 DNA: TGCGCCAGCAGCCCGACGCCAGGTAAGACCGGGGAGCTGTTTTTT; clone size: .; D gene: .; V gene: TRBV23-1; J gene: TRBJ2-2
CDR3 protein: CASSARQGDEQFF; CDR3 DNA: TGTGCCAGCAGCGCCAGACAGGGGGATGAGCAGTTCTTC; clone size: .; D gene: TRBD1; V gene: TRBV7-3; J gene: TRBJ2-1
CDR3 protein: CASSHLSRGYEQYF; CDR3 DNA: TGCGCCAGCAGCCACCTTTCTCGAGGCTACGAGCAGTACTTC; clone size: once; D gene: .; V gene: TRBV4-1; J gene: TRBJ2-7
CDR3 protein: CARTSGTSTDTQYF; CDR3 DNA: TGTGCCCGGACTAGCGGTACTAGCACAGATACGCAGTATTTT; clone size: .; D gene: TRBD2; V gene: TRBV30; J gene: TRBJ2-3
CDR3 protein: CASSQVAGGANEQFF; CDR3 DNA: TGCGCCAGCAGCCAAGTAGCGGGAGGAGCCAATGAGCAGTTCTTC; clone size: .; D gene: TRBD2; V gene: TRBV4-1; J gene: TRBJ2-1
CDR3 protein: CASSYLQGAGDNEQFF; CDR3 DNA: TGTGCCAGCAGTTACCTACAGGGGGCAGGAGACAATGAGCAGTTCTTC; clone size: .; D gene: TRBD1; V gene: TRBV6-6; J gene: TRBJ2-1
CDR3 protein: CASSFHDRGETQYF; CDR3 DNA: TGCGCCAGCAGCTTTCATGACAGGGGTGAGACCCAGTACTTC; clone size: .; D gene: TRBD1; V gene: TRBV5-1; J gene: TRBJ2-5
CDR3 protein: CASSPSDARQGVTTEAFF; CDR3 DNA: TGTGCCAGCTCACCATCGGACGCGAGACAGGGCGTGACCACTGAAGCTTTCTTT; clone size: .; D gene: TRBD1; V gene: TRBV18; J gene: TRBJ1-1
CDR3 protein: CASSLIANGELFF; CDR3 DNA: TGTGCCAGCAGTTTGATAGCGAACGGGGAGCTGTTTTTT; clone size: few; D gene: .; V gene: TRBV27; J gene: TRBJ2-2
CDR3 protein: CASSLGGQGVLNNQPQHF; CDR3 DNA: TGCGCCAGCAGTCTGGGAGGCCAGGGGGTTTTAAACAATCAGCCCCAGCATTTT; clone size: .; D gene: TRBD1; V gene: TRBV23-1; J gene: TRBJ1-5
CDR3 protein: CASSFPAGRASGNTIYF; CDR3 DNA: TGTGCCAGCAGTTTTCCGGCAGGGCGCGCCTCTGGAAACACCATATATTTT; clone size: .; D gene: .; V gene: TRBV28; J gene: TRBJ1-3
CDR3 protein: CATSRTQGSNQPQHF; CDR3 DNA: TGTGCCACCAGCAGGACGCAGGGTAGCAATCAGCCCCAGCATTTT; clone size: few; D gene: .; V gene: TRBV15; J gene: TRBJ1-5
CDR3 protein: CASSVAIQTVPLEAFF; CDR3 DNA: TGTGCCAGCAGCGTAGCTATTCAGACCGTCCCCTTGGAGGCTTTCTTT; clone size: .; D gene: .; V gene: TRBV9; J gene: TRBJ1-1
CDR3 protein: CASSWSGGTQETQYF; CDR3 DNA: TGTGCCAGCAGCTGGTCGGGGGGGACTCAAGAGACCCAGTACTTC; clone size: .; D gene: TRBD2; V gene: TRBV7-7; J gene: TRBJ2-5
CDR3 protein: CASSVDLRGEQYF; CDR3 DNA: TGTGCCAGCAGCGTAGATCTACGGGGCGAGCAGTACTTC; clone size: .; D gene: .; V gene: TRBV9; J gene: TRBJ2-7
CDR3 protein: CASSLGTAKGDEQYF; CDR3 DNA: TGTGCCAGCAGCTTAGGGACAGCCAAGGGGGACGAGCAGTACTTC; clone size: .; D gene: .; V gene: TRBV11-3; J gene: TRBJ2-7
CDR3 protein: CAWSVLLATNEKLFF; CDR3 DNA: TGTGCCTGGAGTGTACTGCTTGCAACTAATGAAAAACTGTTTTTT; clone size: .; D gene: .; V gene: TRBV30; J gene: TRBJ1-4
CDR3 protein: CASSVVNRYEQYF; CDR3 DNA: TGTGCCAGCAGCGTAGTAAATCGCTACGAGCAGTACTTC; clone size: .; D gene: .; V gene: TRBV9; J gene: TRBJ2-7
CDR3 protein: CASSSGTSGGGLYEQYF; CDR3 DNA: TGTGCCAGCAGCTCCGGGACTAGCGGGGGAGGCCTCTACGAGCAGTACTTC; clone size: .; D gene: TRBD2; V gene: TRBV5-4; J gene: TRBJ2-7
CDR3 protein: CASSLGRWQGGTEAFF; CDR3 DNA: TGCGCCAGCAGCTTGGGACGATGGCAGGGGGGAACTGAAGCTTTCTTT; clone size: .; D gene: TRBD1; V gene: TRBV5-1; J gene: TRBJ1-1
CDR3 protein: CASSVVGLDSTDTQYF; CDR3 DNA: TGTGCCAGCAGCGTAGTCGGACTAGACAGCACAGATACGCAGTATTTT; clone size: once; D gene: TRBD2; V gene: TRBV9; J gene: TRBJ2-3
CDR3 protein: CASSQFTGYEQYF; CDR3 DNA: TGTGCCAGCAGCCAATTCACAGGCTACGAGCAGTACTTC; clone size: .; D gene: .; V gene: TRBV14; J gene: TRBJ2-7
CDR3 protein: CATRRGQGADTGELFF; CDR3 DNA: TGCGCCACCCGGCGAGGACAGGGGGCTGACACCGGGGAGCTGTTTTTT; clone size: .; D gene: TRBD1; V gene: TRBV5-1; J gene: TRBJ2-2
CDR3 protein: CASSLLSGTDTQYF; CDR3 DNA: TGCGCCAGCAGCTTACTTAGCGGCACAGATACGCAGTATTTT; clone size: once; D gene: .; V gene: TRBV5-1; J gene: TRBJ2-3
CDR3 protein: CTSSHTSGRSYEQYF; CDR3 DNA: TGCACCAGCAGCCACACTAGCGGGCGATCCTACGAGCAGTACTTC; clone size: few; D gene: .; V gene: TRBV1; J gene: TRBJ2-7
CDR3 protein: CASSFRDYSYEQYF; CDR3 DNA: TGTGCCAGCAGCTTCCGGGACTACTCCTACGAGCAGTACTTC; clone size: .; D gene: TRBD2; V gene: TRBV5-4; J gene: TRBJ2-7
CDR3 protein: CASRTGYATEAFF; CDR3 DNA: TGTGCCAGCAGGACAGGGTATGCCACTGAAGCTTTCTTT; clone size: .; D gene: TRBD1; V gene: TRBV27; J gene: TRBJ1-1